The present T cell receptor beta chain was sequenced within a study of cytomegalovirus exposure and HLA in healthy donors. The PCR employed 60 Vbeta primers together with 13 Jbeta primers. Sequenced by immunoSEQ multiplex PCR; TCRdb stores in-frame clones only, minus some. The top ten clones hold 2.5% to 3% of a sample with 95,000 to 150,000 clones, about 83% of them seen once. This clone showed up just once. As yet, its antigen is unknown. Germline V lookup: CDR1 SEHNR, CDR2 FQNEAQ (reference sequence). The CDR3 sequence is 16 residues long. Trimming cost V 1 base and J 6 bases, with 19 bases left between them. Broader study findings: Prediction of most subjects' HLA-A and HLA-B alleles by TCR beta sequences was reportedly accurate.

The chain is built from TRBV7-9 and TRBJ2-7, with D maybe TRBD1 (5 bases). The material sequenced was PBMCs. This receptor was obtained from a woman in her thirties or forties in good health and CMV-seropositive. The CDR3: CASSLVQGAPPSEQYF. The CDR3 nucleotides are TGTGCCAGCAGCTTAGTCCAGGGCGCACCCCCCAGCGAGCAGTACTTC.